This record looks at one TCR beta chain sequence and its context. V shed 5 bases and J 6 bases; nucleotides not matched to a gene: 10. Germline CDR1 reads SEHNR; CDR2 reads FQNEAQ (reference sequence). CDR3 length equals 15 residues. Samples held about 0.9-10 million cryopreserved PBMC, and DNA extraction followed. The data were obtained in a study of long-term antiretroviral therapy in people with HIV. With survey level as its setting, the immunoSEQ assay was v3.0. The table came from immunoSEQ multiplex PCR; TCRdb's copy has only in-frame clones and leaves some out. The table records roughly 21,000 clones, around 86% of them present only once.

The TCR comes from a middle-aged man with HIV. The sequencing here drew on unsorted PBMCs, taken 0.1 years before starting antiretroviral therapy. The chain is built from TRBV7-9 and TRBJ1-5; 7 bases fit TRBD1. The CDR3 loop is CASSAPGTATQPQHF. Written as DNA, the CDR3 is TGTGCCAGCAGCGCTCCCGGGACAGCGACTCAGCCCCAGCATTTT.